This TCR beta chain originates from a study of T cells in Graves' hyperthyroidism and ophthalmopathy. General study findings and limits: Most thyroid clonotypes expanded above 0.001 were also detected in blood. With a median lead of about six months before onset, the model predicted ophthalmopathy.

TCR beta CDR3 regions were amplified from RNA. First-round RT-PCR with HTBI primers amplified the TCR CDR3 region. One entry per CDR3 protein, called by TCRdb with MiXCR from the multiplex PCR reads. The data hold 500,000 or so distinct CDR3 sequences, with roughly 15% observed a single time. CDR1 MNHNS and CDR2 SASEGT come from the germline V gene. The CDR3 spans 15 residues. J lost 5 bases, V lost 2 bases, and 6 bases had no gene match. Disease lasting under 3 months, a NOSPECS grade of at least 4, and a Clinical Activity Score of at least 3 were features of the ophthalmopathy patients. Clinical symptoms, serum thyroxine, TRAb, thyroid ultrasound and orbital computed tomography established diagnosis. As concerns this clonotype: Its antigen is undetermined.

What was sequenced was blood. The receptor was derived from a woman aged 18-35 years with Graves' ophthalmopathy. V gene TRBV6-1 combines with J gene TRBJ2-5, with 9 bases that match TRBD1. DNA of the CDR3: TGTGCCAGCAGTGAACACAGGGGGCGCACGGAGACCCAGTACTTC. Translation gives CASSEHRGRTETQYF.